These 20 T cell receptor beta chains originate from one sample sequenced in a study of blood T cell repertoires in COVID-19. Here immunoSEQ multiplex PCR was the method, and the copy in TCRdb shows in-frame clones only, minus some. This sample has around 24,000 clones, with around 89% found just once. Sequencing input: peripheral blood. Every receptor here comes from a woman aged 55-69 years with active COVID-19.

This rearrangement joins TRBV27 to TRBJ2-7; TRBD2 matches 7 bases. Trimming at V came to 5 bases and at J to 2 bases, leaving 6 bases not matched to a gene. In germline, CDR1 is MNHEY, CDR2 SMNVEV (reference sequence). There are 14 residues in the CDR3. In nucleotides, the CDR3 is TGTGCCAGCAGTCTGGCTAGCGGAACCTACGAGCAGTACTTC. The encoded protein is CASSLASGTYEQYF.

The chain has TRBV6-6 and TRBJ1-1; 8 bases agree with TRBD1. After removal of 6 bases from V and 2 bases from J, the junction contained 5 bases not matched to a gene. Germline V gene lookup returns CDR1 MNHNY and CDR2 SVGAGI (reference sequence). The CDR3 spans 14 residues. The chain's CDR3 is CASRWGQANTEAFF. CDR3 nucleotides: TGTGCCAGCAGATGGGGACAGGCAAACACTGAAGCTTTCTTT.

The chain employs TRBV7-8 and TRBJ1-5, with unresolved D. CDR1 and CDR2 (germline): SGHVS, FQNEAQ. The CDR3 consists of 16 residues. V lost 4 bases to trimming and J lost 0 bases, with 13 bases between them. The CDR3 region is CASSSFHRASNQPQHF. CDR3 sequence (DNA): TGTGCCAGCAGCTCCTTCCACCGAGCTAGCAATCAGCCCCAGCATTTT.

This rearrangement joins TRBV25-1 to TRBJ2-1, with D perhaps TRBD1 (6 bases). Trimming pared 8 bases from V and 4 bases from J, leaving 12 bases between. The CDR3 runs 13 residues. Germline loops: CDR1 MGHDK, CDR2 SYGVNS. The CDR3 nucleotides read TGTGCCAGCGAACGGGACACGTACAATGAGCAGTTCTTC. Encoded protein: CASERDTYNEQFF.

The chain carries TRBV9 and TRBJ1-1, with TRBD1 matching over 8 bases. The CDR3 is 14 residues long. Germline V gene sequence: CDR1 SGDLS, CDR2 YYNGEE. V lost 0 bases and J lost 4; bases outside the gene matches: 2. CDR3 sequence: CASSVVTGGTEAFF. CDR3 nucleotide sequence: TGTGCCAGCAGCGTAGTTACAGGGGGCACTGAAGCTTTCTTT.

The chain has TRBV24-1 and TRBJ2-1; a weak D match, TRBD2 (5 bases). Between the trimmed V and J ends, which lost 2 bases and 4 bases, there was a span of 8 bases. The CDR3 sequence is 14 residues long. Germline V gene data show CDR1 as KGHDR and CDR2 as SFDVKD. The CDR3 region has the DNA TGTGCCACCAGTGATTCTGGACTTTACAATGAGCAGTTCTTC. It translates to CATSDSGLYNEQFF.

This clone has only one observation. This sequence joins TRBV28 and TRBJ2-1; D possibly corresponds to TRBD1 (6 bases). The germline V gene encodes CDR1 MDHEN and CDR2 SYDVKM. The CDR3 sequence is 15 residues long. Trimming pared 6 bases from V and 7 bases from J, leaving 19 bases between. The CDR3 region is CASSTTKGVENEQFF. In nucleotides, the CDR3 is TGTGCCAGCAGCACAACAAAGGGGGTAGAAAATGAGCAGTTCTTC.

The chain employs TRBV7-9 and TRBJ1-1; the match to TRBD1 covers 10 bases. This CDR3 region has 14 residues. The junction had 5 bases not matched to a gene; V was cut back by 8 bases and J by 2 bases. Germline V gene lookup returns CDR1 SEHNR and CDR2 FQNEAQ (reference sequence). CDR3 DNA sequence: TGTGCCAGCGGGGACAGGGGCACCAACACTGAAGCTTTCTTT. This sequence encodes CASGDRGTNTEAFF.

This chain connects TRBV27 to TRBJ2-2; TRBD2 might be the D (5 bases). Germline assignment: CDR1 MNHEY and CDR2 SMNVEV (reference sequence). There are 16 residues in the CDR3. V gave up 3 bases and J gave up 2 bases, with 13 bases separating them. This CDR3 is CASSLFSSFNTGELFF. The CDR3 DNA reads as TGTGCCAGCAGTTTGTTCTCTAGCTTTAACACCGGGGAGCTGTTTTTT.

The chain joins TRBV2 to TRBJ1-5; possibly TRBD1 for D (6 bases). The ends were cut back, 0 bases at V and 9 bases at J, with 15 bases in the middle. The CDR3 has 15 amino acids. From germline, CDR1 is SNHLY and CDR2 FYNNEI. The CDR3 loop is CASSEAPRGLGPQHF. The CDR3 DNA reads TGTGCCAGCAGTGAAGCCCCCAGGGGTTTGGGGCCCCAGCATTTT.

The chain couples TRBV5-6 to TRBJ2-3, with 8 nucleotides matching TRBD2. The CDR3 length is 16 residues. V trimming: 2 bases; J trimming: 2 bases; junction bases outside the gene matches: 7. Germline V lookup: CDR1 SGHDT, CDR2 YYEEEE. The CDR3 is CASSLQAGAATDTQYF. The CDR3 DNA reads TGTGCCAGCAGCTTACAAGCGGGAGCTGCCACAGATACGCAGTATTTT.

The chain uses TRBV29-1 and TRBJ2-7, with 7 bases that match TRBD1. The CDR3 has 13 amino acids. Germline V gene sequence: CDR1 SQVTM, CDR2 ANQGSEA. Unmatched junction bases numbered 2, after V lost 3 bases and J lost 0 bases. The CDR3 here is CSVETGSSYEQYF. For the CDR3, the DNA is TGCAGCGTTGAGACAGGGAGCTCCTACGAGCAGTACTTC.

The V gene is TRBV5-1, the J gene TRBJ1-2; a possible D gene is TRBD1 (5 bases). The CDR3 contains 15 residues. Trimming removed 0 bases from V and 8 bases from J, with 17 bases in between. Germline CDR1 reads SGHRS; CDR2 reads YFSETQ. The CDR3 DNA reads TGCGCCAGCAGCTTGGAGCCAGGGAGGTCGAGGGGCTACACCTTC. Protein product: CASSLEPGRSRGYTF.

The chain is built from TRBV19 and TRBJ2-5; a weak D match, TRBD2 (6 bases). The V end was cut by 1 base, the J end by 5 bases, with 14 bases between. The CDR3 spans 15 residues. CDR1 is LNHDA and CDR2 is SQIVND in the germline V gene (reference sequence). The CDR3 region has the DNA TGTGCCAGTAGTATAGGGGGTCAGCGGGCGGAGACCCAGTACTTC. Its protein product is CASSIGGQRAETQYF. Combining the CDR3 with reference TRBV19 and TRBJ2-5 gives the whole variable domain DGGITQSPKYLFRKEGQNVTLSCEQNLNHDAMYWYRQDPGQGLRLIYYSQIVNDFQKGDIAEGYSVSREKKESFPLTVTSAQKNPTAFYLCASSIGGQRAETQYFGPGTRLLVL.

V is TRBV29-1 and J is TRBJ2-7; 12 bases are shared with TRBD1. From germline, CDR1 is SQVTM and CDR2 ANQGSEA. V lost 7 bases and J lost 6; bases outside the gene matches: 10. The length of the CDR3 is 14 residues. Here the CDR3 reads CSAGGTGGRSEQYF. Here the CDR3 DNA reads TGCAGCGCCGGCGGGACAGGGGGCAGATCCGAGCAGTACTTC.

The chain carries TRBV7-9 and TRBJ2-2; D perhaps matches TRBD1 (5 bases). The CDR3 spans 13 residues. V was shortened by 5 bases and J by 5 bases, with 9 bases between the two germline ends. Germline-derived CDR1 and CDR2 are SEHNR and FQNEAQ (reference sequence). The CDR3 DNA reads TGTGCCAGCAGCAAACAGGAAACCGGGGAGCTGTTTTTT. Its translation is CASSKQETGELFF.

Here the CDR3 DNA reads TGTGCCAGTAGCGAGGATCCCGGAAACACCATATATTTT. Translating it yields CASSEDPGNTIYF. The V gene is TRBV19, the J gene TRBJ1-3; D gene unclear. The CDR3 contains 13 residues. V gave up 6 bases and J gave up 4 bases, with 10 bases separating them. Germline CDR1 LNHDA, CDR2 SQIVND (reference sequence).

The CDR3 nucleotides read TGCAGCGCGCGAACCGGGACTAGCTACGAGCAGTACTTC. It specifies CSARTGTSYEQYF. V is TRBV29-1 and J is TRBJ2-7; 8 bases agree with TRBD2. The CDR3 runs to 13 residues. Germline assignment: CDR1 SQVTM and CDR2 ANQGSEA. V was pared by 7 bases and J by 3 bases, with 8 bases of the junction left unmatched.

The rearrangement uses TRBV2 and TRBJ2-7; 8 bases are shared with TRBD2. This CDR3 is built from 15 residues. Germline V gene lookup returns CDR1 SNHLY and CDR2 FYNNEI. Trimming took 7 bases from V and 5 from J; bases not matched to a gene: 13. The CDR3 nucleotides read TGTGCCAGCACATCTACCCAGGCGGGGGGTAACGAGCAGTACTTC. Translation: CASTSTQAGGNEQYF.

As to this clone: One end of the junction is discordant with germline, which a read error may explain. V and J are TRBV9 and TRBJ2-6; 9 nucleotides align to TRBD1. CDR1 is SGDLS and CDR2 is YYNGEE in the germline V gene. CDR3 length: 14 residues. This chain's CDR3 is CASSSRTGVPSFAF. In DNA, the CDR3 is TGTGCCAGCAGCTCCCGGACAGGGGTCCCCAGTTTCGCTTTC.